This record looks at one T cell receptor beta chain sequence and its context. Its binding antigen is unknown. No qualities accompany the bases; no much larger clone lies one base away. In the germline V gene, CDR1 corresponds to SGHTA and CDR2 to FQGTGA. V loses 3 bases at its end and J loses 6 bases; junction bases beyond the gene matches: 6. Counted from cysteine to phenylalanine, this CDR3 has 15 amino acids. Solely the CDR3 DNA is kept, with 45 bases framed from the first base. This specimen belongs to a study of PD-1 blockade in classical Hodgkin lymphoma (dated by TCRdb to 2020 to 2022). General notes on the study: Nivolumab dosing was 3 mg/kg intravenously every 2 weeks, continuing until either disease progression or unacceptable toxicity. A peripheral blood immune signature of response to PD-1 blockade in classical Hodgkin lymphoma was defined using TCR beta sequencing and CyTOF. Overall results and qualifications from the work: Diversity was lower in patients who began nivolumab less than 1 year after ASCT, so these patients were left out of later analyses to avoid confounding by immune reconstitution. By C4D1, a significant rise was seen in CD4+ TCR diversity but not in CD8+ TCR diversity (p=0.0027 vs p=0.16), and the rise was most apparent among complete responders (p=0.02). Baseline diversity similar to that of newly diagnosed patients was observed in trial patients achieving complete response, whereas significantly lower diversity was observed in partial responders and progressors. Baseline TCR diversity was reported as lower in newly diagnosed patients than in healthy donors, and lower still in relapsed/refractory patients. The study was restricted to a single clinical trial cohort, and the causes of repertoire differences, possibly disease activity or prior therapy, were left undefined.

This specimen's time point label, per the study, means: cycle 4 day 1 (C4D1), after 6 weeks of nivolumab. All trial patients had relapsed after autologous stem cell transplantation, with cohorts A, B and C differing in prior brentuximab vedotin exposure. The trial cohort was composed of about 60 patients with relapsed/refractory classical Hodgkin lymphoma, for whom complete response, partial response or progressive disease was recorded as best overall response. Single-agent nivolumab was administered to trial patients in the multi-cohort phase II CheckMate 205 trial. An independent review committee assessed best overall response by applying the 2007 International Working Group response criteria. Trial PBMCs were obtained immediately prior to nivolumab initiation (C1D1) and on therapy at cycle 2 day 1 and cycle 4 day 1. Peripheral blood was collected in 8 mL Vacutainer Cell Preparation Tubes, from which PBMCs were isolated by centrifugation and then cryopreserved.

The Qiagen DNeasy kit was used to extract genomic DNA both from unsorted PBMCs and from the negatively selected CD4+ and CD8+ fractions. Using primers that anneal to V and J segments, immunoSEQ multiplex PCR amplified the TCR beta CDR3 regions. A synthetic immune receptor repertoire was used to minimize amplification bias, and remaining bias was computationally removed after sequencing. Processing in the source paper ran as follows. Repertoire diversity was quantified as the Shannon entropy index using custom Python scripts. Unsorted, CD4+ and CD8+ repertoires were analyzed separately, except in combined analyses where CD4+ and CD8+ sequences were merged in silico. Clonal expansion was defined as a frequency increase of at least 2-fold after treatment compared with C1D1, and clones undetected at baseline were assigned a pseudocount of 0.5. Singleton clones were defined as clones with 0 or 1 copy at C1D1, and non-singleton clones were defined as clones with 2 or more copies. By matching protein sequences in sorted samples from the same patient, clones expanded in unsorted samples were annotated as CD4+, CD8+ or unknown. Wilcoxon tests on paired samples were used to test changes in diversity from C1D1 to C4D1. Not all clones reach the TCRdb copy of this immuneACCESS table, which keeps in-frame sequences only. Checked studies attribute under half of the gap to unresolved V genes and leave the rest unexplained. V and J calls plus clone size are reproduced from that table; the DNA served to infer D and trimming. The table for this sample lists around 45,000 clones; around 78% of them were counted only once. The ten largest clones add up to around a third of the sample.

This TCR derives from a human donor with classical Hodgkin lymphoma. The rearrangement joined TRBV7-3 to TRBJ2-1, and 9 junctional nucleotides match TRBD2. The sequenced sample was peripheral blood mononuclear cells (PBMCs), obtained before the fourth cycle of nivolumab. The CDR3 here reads CASSFKLAGPNEQFF. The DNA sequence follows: TGTGCCAGCAGCTTCAAACTAGCGGGTCCCAATGAGCAGTTCTTC. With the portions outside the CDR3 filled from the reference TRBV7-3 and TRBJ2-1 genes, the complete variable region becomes GAGVSQTPSNKVTEKGKYVELRCDPISGHTALYWYRQSLGQGPEFLIYFQGTGAADDSGLPNDRFFAVRPEGSVSTLKIQRTERGDSAVYLCASSFKLAGPNEQFFGPGTRLTVL.